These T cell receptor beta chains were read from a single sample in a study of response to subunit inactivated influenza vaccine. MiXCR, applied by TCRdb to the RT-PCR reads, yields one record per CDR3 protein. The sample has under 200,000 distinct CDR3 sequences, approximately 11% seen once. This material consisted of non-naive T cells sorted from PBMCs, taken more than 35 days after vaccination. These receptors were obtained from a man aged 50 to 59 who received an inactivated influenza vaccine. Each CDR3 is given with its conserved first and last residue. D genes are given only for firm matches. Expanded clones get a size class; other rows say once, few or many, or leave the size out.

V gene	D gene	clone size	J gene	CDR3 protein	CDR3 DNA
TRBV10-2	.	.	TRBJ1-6	CASSARSNSPLHF	TGCGCCAGCAGTGCCAGGAGTAATTCACCCCTCCACTTT
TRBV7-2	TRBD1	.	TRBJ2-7	CASSAGTAREQYF	TGTGCCAGCAGCGCAGGGACAGCTCGCGAGCAGTACTTC
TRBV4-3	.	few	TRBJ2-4	CASSQDPAGSDAKNIQYF	TGCGCCAGCAGCCAAGATCCTGCAGGGTCGGATGCCAAAAACATTCAGTACTTC
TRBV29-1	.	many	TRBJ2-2	CSVKPGLNTGELFF	TGCAGCGTTAAACCGGGACTCAACACCGGGGAGCTGTTTTTT
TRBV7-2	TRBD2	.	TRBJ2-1	CASSLDPLAGLNEQFF	TGTGCCAGCAGCTTAGACCCCCTAGCGGGCCTCAATGAGCAGTTCTTC
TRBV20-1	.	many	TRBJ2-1	CSARAHVQREQFF	TGCAGTGCTAGGGCGCACGTTCAGAGGGAGCAGTTCTTC
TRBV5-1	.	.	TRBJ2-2	CASSLEIRVGTGELFF	TGCGCCAGCAGCTTGGAAATTCGGGTTGGCACCGGGGAGCTGTTTTTT
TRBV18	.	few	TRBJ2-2	CASSPLATSGELFF	TGTGCCAGCTCACCACTGGCTACCTCCGGGGAGCTGTTTTTT
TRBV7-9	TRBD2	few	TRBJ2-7	CASSLASGIRDEQYF	TGTGCCAGCAGCTTAGCTAGCGGGATTCGCGACGAGCAGTACTTC
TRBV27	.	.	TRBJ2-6	CASSWSSTLDNSGANVLTF	TGTGCCAGCAGTTGGTCCTCTACTCTTGACAACTCTGGGGCCAACGTCCTGACTTTC
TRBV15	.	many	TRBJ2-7	CATSPTGLGGEQYF	TGTGCCACCAGCCCAACAGGGTTGGGGGGCGAGCAGTACTTC
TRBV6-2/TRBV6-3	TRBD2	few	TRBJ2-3	CASLSSFSGDTDTQYF	TGTGCCAGCCTTTCCTCCTTTAGCGGGGACACAGATACGCAGTATTTT
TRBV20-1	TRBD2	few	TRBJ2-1	CSARVGSGRANEQSF	TGCAGTGCTAGGGTCGGGAGCGGGAGGGCCAATGAGCAGTCCTTC
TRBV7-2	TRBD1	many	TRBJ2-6	CASSIRQGVGANVLTF	TGTGCCAGCAGCATAAGACAGGGGGTTGGGGCCAACGTCCTGACTTTC
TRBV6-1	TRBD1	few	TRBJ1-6	CASALTGTVNSPLHF	TGTGCCAGTGCCTTAACCGGGACAGTAAATTCACCCCTCCACTTT
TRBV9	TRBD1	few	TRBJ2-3	CASSSNRGPSTDTQYF	TGTGCCAGCAGCTCCAACAGGGGGCCCAGCACAGATACGCAGTATTTT
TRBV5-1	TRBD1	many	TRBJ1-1	CASSSPRGLANTEAFF	TGCGCCAGCAGCTCACCCAGGGGGCTCGCGAACACTGAAGCTTTCTTT
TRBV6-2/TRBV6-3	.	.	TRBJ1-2	CASNLHGQSYGYTF	TGTGCCAGCAATTTACATGGGCAGTCCTATGGCTACACCTTC
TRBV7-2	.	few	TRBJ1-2	CASSLERRGNYGYTF	TGTGCCAGCAGCCTCGAACGACGGGGAAACTATGGCTACACCTTC
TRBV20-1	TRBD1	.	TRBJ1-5	CSARGPGQGINQPQHF	TGCAGTGCTAGAGGGCCGGGACAGGGGATTAATCAGCCCCAGCATTTT
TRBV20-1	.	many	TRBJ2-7	CSANEASVSYEQYF	TGCAGTGCCAACGAGGCTAGCGTCTCCTACGAGCAGTACTTC
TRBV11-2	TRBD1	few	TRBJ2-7	CASSLVTGGAYEQYF	TGTGCCAGCAGCTTAGTAACAGGGGGCGCCTACGAGCAGTACTTC
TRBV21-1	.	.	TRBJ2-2	CASSSGNSGGNTGELFF	TGTGCCAGCAGCAGCGGAAATAGCGGGGGAAACACCGGGGAGCTGTTTTTT
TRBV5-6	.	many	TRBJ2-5	CASSLVGGQETQYF	TGTGCCAGCAGCTTAGTCGGGGGCCAAGAGACCCAGTACTTC
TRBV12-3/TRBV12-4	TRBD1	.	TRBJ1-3	CASSLDGTGVTTIYF	TGTGCCAGCAGTTTAGATGGGACAGGGGTTACTACCATATATTTT
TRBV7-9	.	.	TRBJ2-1	CASSLPTVQFF	TGTGCCAGCAGCTTACCCACTGTACAGTTCTTC
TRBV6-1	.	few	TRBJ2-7	CASSTRPGRLSYEQYF	TGTGCCAGCAGTACACGGCCCGGCAGGCTCTCCTACGAGCAGTACTTC
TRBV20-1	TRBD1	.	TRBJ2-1	CSALDRGDHNEQFF	TGCAGTGCTCTAGACAGGGGGGACCACAATGAGCAGTTCTTC
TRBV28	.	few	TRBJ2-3	CASRATGVWTDTQYF	TGTGCCAGCAGAGCTACAGGAGTCTGGACAGATACGCAGTATTTT